The next 23 T cell receptor beta chains were all read from a single sample in a study of blood T cells in healthy people across ages. With a J-beta primer mix and a sample-barcoded 5' primer, a second PCR ran about 7 to 12 cycles. Each CDR3 protein is one row after TCRdb ran MiXCR on the 5' RACE reads. The data show some 1.4 million distinct CDR3 sequences, 42% seen once. The sample was blood. These receptors all come from a woman under 30 in good health.

The chain links TRBV30 to TRBJ1-5; perhaps TRBD1 as D (6 bases). The CDR3 runs 14 residues. Per germline, CDR1 GTSNPN and CDR2 SVGIG (reference sequence). Trimming stripped 2 bases from V and 1 base from J, with 9 bases between. The CDR3: CAWSNQGSNQPQHF. CDR3 DNA sequence: TGTGCCTGGAGTAACCAGGGGAGCAATCAGCCCCAGCATTTT.

This clonotype showed up just a few times. This rearrangement joins TRBV7-2 to TRBJ2-5, with D perhaps TRBD1 or TRBD2 (5 bases each). V was clipped by 4 bases and J by 1 base, with 13 bases between them. The length of the CDR3 is 15 residues. CDR1 is SGHTA, CDR2 FQGNSA, per germline. DNA of the CDR3: TGTGCCAGCAGCTACCCAGGGACGGTCCAAGAGACCCAGTACTTC. This sequence encodes CASSYPGTVQETQYF.

The chain couples TRBV12-3 or TRBV12-4 to TRBJ2-3; a weak D match, TRBD2 (6 bases). This CDR3 contains 15 residues. V shed 5 bases and J shed 6 bases, with 18 bases lying between them. CDR3 sequence: CASSGRLSGRDTQYF. CDR3 coding DNA: TGTGCCAGCAGTGGACGCTTGTCGGGGAGGGATACGCAGTATTTT.

V gene TRBV28 combines with J gene TRBJ2-1, with D possibly TRBD1 on 6 matching bases. The J call may be faulty, since TRBJ2-7 better matches the DNA end. Germline CDR1 is MDHEN and CDR2 is SYDVKM. This CDR3 region has 17 residues. CDR3 region: CASSQRPGTLSYNEQYF. For the CDR3, the DNA is TGTGCCAGCAGCCAAAGACCCGGGACACTCTCCTACAATGAGCAGTACTTC.

The chain uses TRBV12-3 or TRBV12-4 and TRBJ1-2, with TRBD1 identical over 9 bases. The CDR3 has 15 residues. V gave up 2 bases and J gave up 7 bases; unmatched junction bases: 8. CDR3: CASSLSVQGARGYTF. Here the CDR3 DNA reads TGTGCCAGCAGTTTAAGTGTACAGGGGGCGCGTGGCTACACCTTC.

This clonotype has a single count. This chain connects TRBV6-5 to TRBJ2-1; TRBD2 aligns across 13 bases. The DNA end lines up better with TRBJ2-7; the J call may be wrong. This CDR3 spans 18 amino acids. Germline values: CDR1 MNHEY, CDR2 SVGAGI. The DNA for the CDR3 is TGTGCCAGCAGTTACGGGACTAGCGGGGACAGCTCCTACAATGAGCAGTACTTC. Its protein is CASSYGTSGDSSYNEQYF.

J is TRBJ2-6 and V is TRBV28, with D unresolved. This CDR3 has 16 residues. Germline V gives CDR1 MDHEN, CDR2 SYDVKM. Trimming left V 6 bases short and J 0 bases short, with 12 bases between. CDR3 amino acids: CASSSTLGSGANVLTF. CDR3 nucleotide sequence: TGTGCCAGCAGCTCTACCCTGGGCTCTGGGGCCAACGTCCTGACTTTC. Looking up the rest from reference TRBV28 and TRBJ2-6 gives the full variable domain: DVKVTQSSRYLVKRTGEKVFLECVQDMDHENMFWYRQDPGLGLRLIYFSYDVKMKEKGDIPEGYSVSREKKERFSLILESASTNQTSMYLCASSSTLGSGANVLTFGAGSRLTVL.

This clonotype was counted at least ten times. The chain combines TRBV28 with TRBJ1-2; perhaps TRBD1 as D (6 bases). V gave up 4 bases and J gave up 4 bases, with 10 bases separating them. CDR3 size: 13 residues. Germline V CDR1 and CDR2: MDHEN, SYDVKM. The CDR3 sequence is CASSSGDGYGYTF. CDR3 coding DNA: TGTGCCAGCAGTTCAGGGGACGGCTATGGCTACACCTTC.

This clonotype turned up a few times. This chain joins TRBV20-1 and TRBJ1-2; D unclear. Germline V gives CDR1 DFQATT, CDR2 SNEGSKA (reference sequence). The germline V and J ends were trimmed by 2 bases and 8 bases, with 9 bases remaining between them. This CDR3 is 11 amino acids long. As DNA, the CDR3 is TGCAGTGCTAGATTCTATGGGGGCTACACCTTC. This codes for CSARFYGGYTF.

Many counts were recorded for this clonotype. A junction boundary mismatches the germline segment, possibly from a read error. The CDR3 coding sequence is TGTGCCAGCAGTTTAGCAGGGGTCAATGAGCAGTTCTTC. It codes for CASSLAGVNEQFF. V usage is TRBV5-1 and J usage is TRBJ2-1; tentatively, D is TRBD1 (6 bases). The germline CDR1 and CDR2 sequences are SGHRS and YFSETQ. The CDR3 covers 13 residues.

The V call is TRBV5-6, the J call TRBJ2-1; 11 positions match TRBD1. Germline V gene lookup returns CDR1 SGHDT and CDR2 YYEEEE. CDR3 length: 17 amino acids. After removal of 3 bases from V and 4 bases from J, the junction contained 9 bases not matched to a gene. CDR3 nucleotides: TGTGCCAGCAGCTGGTTCCACGGGACAGGGGGGTACAATGAGCAGTTCTTC. Its protein product is CASSWFHGTGGYNEQFF.

The chain recombines TRBV20-1 with TRBJ2-5; a weak D match, TRBD1 (6 bases). The germline V and J ends were trimmed by 6 bases and 1 base, with 12 bases remaining between them. Looked up from germline, CDR1 is DFQATT and CDR2 is SNEGSKA (reference sequence). This CDR3 has 13 residues. This CDR3 is CSARRTAQETQYF. The CDR3 DNA sequence: TGCAGTGCACGGAGGACAGCCCAAGAGACCCAGTACTTC.

The chain recombines TRBV20-1 with TRBJ1-4; no reliable D call. V was clipped by 0 bases and J by 4 bases, with 6 bases between them. The CDR3 is made up of 13 amino acids. CDR1 is DFQATT, CDR2 SNEGSKA, per germline (reference sequence). The CDR3 sequence: CSAREGGNEKLFF. The CDR3 nucleotides are TGCAGTGCTAGAGAGGGAGGTAATGAAAAACTGTTTTTT.

This chain uses TRBV10-3 with TRBJ1-1; D is perhaps TRBD1 (5 bases). This CDR3 spans 14 amino acids. V was clipped by 0 bases and J by 4 bases, with 9 bases between them. Germline V gene lookup returns CDR1 ENHRY and CDR2 SYGVKD. CDR3 protein: CAISESGGRTEAFF. In DNA, the CDR3 is TGTGCCATCAGTGAGTCGGGGGGTCGCACTGAAGCTTTCTTT.

This clonotype appeared many times. The rearrangement uses TRBV20-1 and TRBJ2-4; D is undetermined. Germline V gene lookup returns CDR1 DFQATT and CDR2 SNEGSKA (reference sequence). V was shortened by 6 bases and J by 4 bases, with 13 bases between the two germline ends. This CDR3 has 13 amino acids. The CDR3 region is CSALGGGKNIQYF. The DNA of the CDR3 is TGCAGTGCCCTCGGCGGCGGAAAAAACATTCAGTACTTC.

The chain combines TRBV20-1 with TRBJ1-1, with D hard to call. V was pared by 3 bases and J by 1 base, with 9 bases between. This CDR3 comprises 13 residues. Germline V gene lookup returns CDR1 DFQATT and CDR2 SNEGSKA (reference sequence). The CDR3 loop reads CSASSIRNTEAFF. The CDR3 coding sequence is TGCAGTGCTAGTTCTATACGGAACACTGAAGCTTTCTTT.

This clonotype was detected a few times. The chain combines TRBV10-3 with TRBJ2-7; D is possibly TRBD1 (6 bases). Trimming pared 0 bases from V and 0 bases from J, leaving 12 bases between. Germline V gives CDR1 ENHRY, CDR2 SYGVKD. This CDR3 region has 16 residues. The CDR3 DNA sequence: TGTGCCATCAGTGAGTCGATCTCAGGGGTCTCCTACGAGCAGTACTTC. This encodes CAISESISGVSYEQYF.

The chain links TRBV11-2 to TRBJ2-3; perhaps TRBD2 as D (7 bases). The V end was cut by 1 base, the J end by 6 bases, with 14 bases between. Per the germline V gene, CDR1 is SGHAT and CDR2 is FQNNGV. There are 15 residues in the CDR3. CDR3 amino acids: CASSLGRGGSDTQYF. The DNA of the CDR3 is TGTGCCAGCAGCTTAGGCAGGGGAGGGTCGGATACGCAGTATTTT.

This clonotype was detected only a few times. The V call is TRBV4-2, the J call TRBJ2-5, with D perhaps assigned TRBD1 or TRBD2 (6 bases each). The V gene's germline CDR1 is LGHNA and CDR2 YNFKEQ. V was pared by 2 bases and J by 3 bases, with 16 bases between. CDR3 size: 16 residues. This CDR3 is CASSQNFWGAEETQYF. CDR3 nucleotides: TGTGCCAGCAGCCAAAATTTTTGGGGGGCGGAAGAGACCCAGTACTTC.

The chain joins TRBV3-1 to TRBJ2-7, with D unresolved. Germline V lookup: CDR1 LGHDT, CDR2 YNNKEL (reference sequence). The CDR3 loop spans 16 amino acids. Trimming pared 2 bases from V and 7 bases from J, leaving 21 bases between. The CDR3 sequence: CASSQWSQTLSSEQYF. As DNA, the CDR3 is TGTGCCAGCAGCCAATGGAGTCAAACCCTCAGTTCTGAGCAGTACTTC.

Note on this clonotype: One junction end disagrees with the germline gene, perhaps due to a read error. The rearrangement joins TRBV12-3 or TRBV12-4 to TRBJ2-4; D is unresolved. With the DNA end fitting TRBJ2-7 better, the J assignment may be wrong. The CDR3 totals 13 residues. The chain's CDR3 is CVSSQNPPYEQYF. The CDR3 DNA sequence: TGTGTCAGCTCCCAAAACCCCCCCTACGAGCAGTACTTC.

The genes are TRBV2 and TRBJ2-5, with a weak D call TRBD1 (6 bases). V was shortened by 7 bases and J by 2 bases, with 14 bases between the two germline ends. Per the germline V gene, CDR1 is SNHLY and CDR2 is FYNNEI. This CDR3 spans 14 amino acids. The CDR3 spells CASKTGSGQETQYF. The CDR3 coding sequence is TGTGCCAGCAAAACAGGGTCGGGACAAGAGACCCAGTACTTC. Looking up the rest from reference TRBV2 and TRBJ2-5 gives the full variable domain: EPEVTQTPSHQVTQMGQEVILRCVPISNHLYFYWYRQILGQKVEFLVSFYNNEISEKSEIFDDQFSVERPDGSNFTLKIRSTKLEDSAMYFCASKTGSGQETQYFGPGTRLLVL.

This clonotype has only a few counts. The chain employs TRBV14 and TRBJ2-5; D is possibly TRBD1 (6 bases). The CDR3 totals 13 residues. Germline assignment: CDR1 SGHDN and CDR2 FVKESK. V was clipped by 4 bases and J by 5 bases, with 11 bases between them. The CDR3 DNA sequence: TGTGCCAGCAGCCCAAGGGGGTTGGAGACCCAGTACTTC. This encodes CASSPRGLETQYF.